This T cell receptor beta chain was identified in a study of response to subunit inactivated influenza vaccine. Study-level findings and limits: After each seasonal influenza vaccination, few new T cells are recruited, the authors suggested.

This clonotype was seen at least ten times. What it binds is not known. TCRdb recomputed calls from the RT-PCR reads with MiXCR, one row per CDR3 protein. The table includes approximately 530,000 distinct CDR3 sequences, about an eighth detected once. This sequence was found in a man aged 50 to 59 who received an inactivated influenza vaccine. Specimen: PBMCs from blood, collected 40 to 50 days after vaccination.

CDR3 sequence: CASSLGGAGETQYF. As DNA, the CDR3 is TGTGCCAGCAGTTTAGGGGGGGCCGGGGAGACCCAGTACTTC. The gene calls are TRBV12-3 or TRBV12-4 and TRBJ2-5; D is possibly TRBD1 or TRBD2 (6 bases each). Trimming shortened V by 1 base and J by 5 bases, and 11 bases separated the two germline ends. The CDR3 has 14 residues.